The following is a T cell receptor (beta chain) sequence with its context. What it binds is not known. This entry belongs to a study of CD8+ T cells in alopecia areata. Study-wide points: Affected lesional scalp, above all in alopecia totalis/universalis, was more clonal than normal scalp. Shared TCR sequences were less clear between patients than in mice, possibly partly from HLA diversity.

This CDR3 comprises 12 residues. Germline V lookup: CDR1 SQVTM, CDR2 ANQGSEA. V was trimmed by 5 bases and J by 4 bases, leaving 12 bases between them. The authors extracted RNA and reverse transcribed it into cDNA as the sequencing template. Clones were sequenced by immunoSEQ multiplex PCR, and TCRdb holds only the in-frame ones, with some missing. There are approximately 89,000 clones in the sample; roughly 51% occur only once, and approximately 5.3% lies in the top ten. The sample was NKG2D-high CD8+ T cells sorted from blood. The chain is built from TRBV29-1 and TRBJ2-7, with D tentatively TRBD1 (6 bases). The TCR comes from a human donor with alopecia areata. As DNA, the CDR3 is TGCAGCGTTTTAGGACAGCAGTACGAGCAGTACTTC. This gives the protein CSVLGQQYEQYF.